This TCR beta chain comes out of a study of early T cells in non-severe SARS-CoV-2 infection (dated by TCRdb to 2020 to 2023). Some background on the complete study: Because TCR sequencing relied on bulk RNA taken from unsorted whole blood, pairing of alpha and beta chains was not possible. Findings and caveats that apply to the study as a whole: Matching against VDJdb was skewed toward anti-spike CD8 responses, likely underestimated virus-specific expansions, and missed private and CD4 specificities.

The CDR3 runs 14 residues from the cysteine to the phenylalanine. Only CDR3 DNA remains: 42 bases, in frame from the first base. V lost 0 bases and J lost 2 bases; the stretch between them is 8 bases long. CDR1 MNHEY and CDR2 SMNVEV are derived from the germline V gene (reference sequence). Set within a cohort of healthcare workers in London, UK, this nested case-control study involved weekly PCR testing of nasopharyngeal swabs along with blood sampling. Healthcare workers were recruited between 23 and 31 March 2020, during the week of the UK lockdown, and were followed weekly for up to roughly 15 weeks. Libraries came from 5' RACE. Data came from a NextSeq 500. To correct for sequencing error and PCR bias, the TCR library protocol tagged individual cDNA molecules with unique molecular identifiers. Both TCR alpha and beta chains were sequenced, and tight co-correlation was observed between alpha and beta sequence abundances in each sample. Turning to the authors' computational methods: Decombinator V4 was used to perform V gene, J gene and CDR3 annotation of TCR sequences. TCRs were defined as expanded if a significant change between any two time points was detected under a Poisson model with p below 0.0001. Abundances of TCRs were expressed as counts per million after normalisation to the total number of TCRs sequenced in each sample. TRAV1-2 paired with TRAJ12, TRAJ20 or TRAJ33 defined MAIT TCRs, while TRAV10 paired with TRAJ18 defined iNKT TCRs. VDJdb, accessed on 1 November 2021, was searched for TCRs annotated for CMV, EBV and SARS-CoV-2, and TCRs annotated for more than one antigen were excluded. The raw public data were reprocessed by TCRdb itself: fastp quality trimming at Q25, MiXCR clonotype calling, in-frame beta chains only. All rows with the same CDR3 protein become a single entry with the most common DNA and genes. The authors' filters were not applied to this entry. In all, the sample holds 70,000 or so distinct CDR3 sequences, and around 4.2% of those were seen once. The leading ten clones occupy roughly 3.6% of the sample.

The table lists this clonotype with a few counts. Which antigen it targets is not known. Base qualities are missing; no much larger clone stands one base away. The input for sequencing was whole blood, taken at baseline. The clonotype comes from an adult who was a healthcare worker with PCR-confirmed SARS-CoV-2 infection or an uninfected control (not recorded which). The donor label of this sample is uncertain. The chain is made from TRBV27 and TRBJ2-7; the D call is possibly TRBD1 or TRBD2, each sharing 6 bases. Here is the DNA: TGTGCCAGCAGTTTATCAAGGGGGGCCTACGAGCAGTACTTC. Its amino acids are CASSLSRGAYEQYF.